This passage covers 29 T cell receptor beta chains from one sample sequenced in a study of control samples from healthy donors and cancer patients (dated by TCRdb to about 2020). The library was built by means of the immunoSEQ multiplex PCR assay. In its TCRdb copy, this immuneACCESS table keeps in-frame sequences only and misses some clones. Where compared with another copy, unresolved V genes explain less than half of these, and the others have no known cause. The sample profile shows roughly 130,000 clones; approximately 90% of them were found once. The top ten constitute around 8.1% of the sample. Sequenced material: blood. The receptors derive from a man younger than 35 in good health.

This chain's CDR3 is CASSSPAGVAYNEQFF. The CDR3 DNA is TGCGCCAGCAGCTCCCCAGCGGGGGTAGCCTACAATGAGCAGTTCTTC. The chain uses TRBV5-1 and TRBJ2-1; 8 bases align to TRBD2. CDR1 SGHRS and CDR2 YFSETQ come from the germline V gene. The CDR3 is 16 residues long. V shed 3 bases, J shed 2 bases, and the junction held 7 bases outside the gene matches.

V and J are TRBV29-1 and TRBJ1-1, with unresolved D. V was trimmed by 3 bases and J by 1 base, leaving 3 bases between them. Germline lookup yields CDR1 SQVTM and CDR2 ANQGSEA. The CDR3 has 11 amino acids. CDR3 region: CSVEPNTEAFF. The CDR3 DNA reads as TGCAGCGTTGAGCCGAACACTGAAGCTTTCTTT.

The CDR3 is CASSFAGGPAGELFF. The CDR3 region has the DNA TGTGCCAGCAGCTTCGCGGGGGGGCCTGCCGGGGAGCTGTTTTTT. The rearrangement joins TRBV5-4 to TRBJ2-2, with 9 bases identical to TRBD2. Trimming cost V 2 bases and J 6 bases; bases outside gene matches: 5. Germline CDR1 is SGHNT and CDR2 is YYREEE (reference sequence). The CDR3 contains 15 residues.

The chain carries TRBV2 and TRBJ2-7; tentative D call: TRBD2 (5 bases). Germline values: CDR1 SNHLY, CDR2 FYNNEI. This CDR3 comprises 12 residues. V lost 7 bases and J lost 8, with 15 bases in between. CDR3 in DNA: TGTGCCAGCACCGGACTCCCGCGGCAGCAGTACTTC. This translates into CASTGLPRQQYF.

The chain uses TRBV27 and TRBJ2-1, with 13 bases identical to TRBD2. The CDR3 has 15 amino acids. Germline V CDR1 and CDR2: MNHEY, SMNVEV (reference sequence). The V gene end was trimmed by 4 bases and the J gene end by 8 bases; junction bases not matched to a gene: 5. CDR3 nucleotides: TGTGCCAGCAGTTGGGGGACTAGCGGGGTCTATGAGCAGTTCTTC. Encoded protein: CASSWGTSGVYEQFF.

J is TRBJ2-1 and V is TRBV7-9; TRBD2 might be the D (5 bases). CDR3 length equals 14 residues. Germline CDR1 and CDR2: SEHNR and FQNEAQ (reference sequence). Trimming pared 5 bases from V and 4 bases from J, leaving 12 bases between. CDR3 sequence (DNA): TGTGCCAGCAGCCGCTCCTCGGGATACAATGAGCAGTTCTTC. Amino acids: CASSRSSGYNEQFF.

V is TRBV4-1 and J is TRBJ1-3; no clear D gene. In germline, CDR1 is MGHRA, CDR2 YSYEKL. V lost 5 bases, J lost 4 bases, and 15 bases lay in between. The CDR3 runs to 15 residues. The CDR3 coding sequence is TGCGCCAGCAGCTCTCTAAGCTCCCGGGGAAACACCATATATTTT. Its protein is CASSSLSSRGNTIYF.

This clone was picked up one time. This rearrangement joins TRBV11-1 to TRBJ1-1, with D uncertain. This CDR3 contains 14 residues. The germline V gene has CDR1 SGHAT and CDR2 FQDESV (reference sequence). Trimming took 5 bases from V and 1 from J, leaving 11 bases between them. The CDR3 region has the DNA TGTGCCAGCAGCCGCAGTCACCCGAACACTGAAGCTTTCTTT. Translation gives CASSRSHPNTEAFF.

This chain joins TRBV6-5 and TRBJ2-4; D is tentatively TRBD1 or TRBD2 (5 bases each). The CDR3 runs to 12 residues. Germline V gene lookup returns CDR1 MNHEY and CDR2 SVGAGI. V lost 8 bases and J 6 bases, leaving 11 bases between the germline ends. CDR3 in amino acids: CASGTDTNIQYF. The DNA for the CDR3 is TGTGCCAGCGGGACGGATACAAACATTCAGTACTTC.

The chain couples TRBV30 to TRBJ1-6; unclear D gene. The length of the CDR3 is 14 residues. Germline values: CDR1 GTSNPN, CDR2 SVGIG (reference sequence). The V end was cut by 5 bases, the J end by 11 bases, with 19 bases between. CDR3 nucleotides: TGTGCCTGGGGAGAGGGTACTGGGGTGACACCCCTCCACTTT. It is translated as CAWGEGTGVTPLHF.

The chain carries TRBV5-4 and TRBJ1-2, with TRBD1 identical over 9 bases. Trimming took 3 bases from V and 3 from J; bases not matched to a gene: 3. The CDR3 is made up of 14 amino acids. Germline V lookup: CDR1 SGHNT, CDR2 YYREEE (reference sequence). CDR3 nucleotides: TGTGCCAGCAGCTCGCGGACAGGGGACTATGGCTACACCTTC. This translates into CASSSRTGDYGYTF. The whole variable domain, remainder taken from reference TRBV5-4 and TRBJ1-2, is ETGVTQSPTHLIKTRGQQVTLRCSSQSGHNTVSWYQQALGQGPQFIFQYYREEENGRGNFPPRFSGLQFPNYSSELNVNALELDDSALYLCASSSRTGDYGYTFGSGTRLTVV.

The CDR3 DNA is TGTGCCAGCAGACGACACGAGAATCAGCCCCAGCATTTT. As protein: CASRRHENQPQHF. The gene calls are TRBV6-5 and TRBJ1-5, with D uncertain. The CDR3 runs 13 residues. Between the trimmed V and J ends, which lost 6 bases and 4 bases, there was a span of 10 bases. From germline, CDR1 is MNHEY and CDR2 SVGAGI.

The rearrangement uses TRBV6-6 and TRBJ1-6, with D tentatively TRBD1 (6 bases). The V gene lost 6 bases and the J gene lost 7 bases, with 7 bases spanning the gap. The CDR3 loop spans 12 amino acids. Germline loops: CDR1 MNHNY, CDR2 SVGAGI (reference sequence). CDR3 DNA: TGTGCCAGCAGACAGGGAAATTCACCCCTCCACTTT. This translates into CASRQGNSPLHF.

This rearrangement joins TRBV9 to TRBJ2-3; 8 nucleotides align to TRBD2. Per the germline V gene, CDR1 is SGDLS and CDR2 is YYNGEE. Trimming removed 1 base from V and 4 bases from J; junction bases left unmatched: 5. The CDR3 totals 15 residues. CDR3 amino acids: CASSVSSGFADTQYF. CDR3 sequence (DNA): TGTGCCAGCAGCGTATCTAGCGGGTTCGCAGATACGCAGTATTTT. Full variable domain (outside the CDR3, taken from reference TRBV9 and TRBJ2-3): DSGVTQTPKHLITATGQRVTLRCSPRSGDLSVYWYQQSLDQGLQFLIQYYNGEERAKGNILERFSAQQFPDLHSELNLSSLELGDSALYFCASSVSSGFADTQYFGPGTRLTVL.

The V and J genes are TRBV18 and TRBJ1-1; 10 bases agree with TRBD1. Germline CDR1 is KGHSH and CDR2 is LQKENI. The CDR3 has 16 residues. V was pared by 3 bases and J by 0 bases, with 4 bases of the junction left unmatched. Here the CDR3 DNA reads TGTGCCAGCTCACCGGGACAGGGGCGCATGAACACTGAAGCTTTCTTT. Translating gives CASSPGQGRMNTEAFF.

The chain employs TRBV6-1 and TRBJ1-5; D unclear. The ends were cut back, 4 bases at V and 2 bases at J, with 18 bases in the middle. CDR1 is MNHNS, CDR2 SASEGT, per germline. CDR3 size: 17 residues. CDR3 coding DNA: TGTGCCAGCAGTGCACGCGTGGGCCATAGCGGCAATCAGCCCCAGCATTTT. Protein product: CASSARVGHSGNQPQHF.

The V call is TRBV10-2, the J call TRBJ2-3; tentative D call: TRBD2 (5 bases). The CDR3 contains 12 residues. Germline-derived CDR1 and CDR2 are WSHSY and SAAADI. Trimming shortened V by 10 bases and J by 2 bases, and 10 bases separated the two germline ends. This CDR3 reads CAIQTNTDTQYF. The CDR3 coding sequence is TGCGCCATTCAGACTAACACAGATACGCAGTATTTT.

This clone was picked up one time. V and J are TRBV6-5 and TRBJ2-2, with D possibly TRBD2 on 5 matching bases. V was shortened by 8 bases and J by 2 bases, with 12 bases between the two germline ends. Looked up from germline, CDR1 is MNHEY and CDR2 is SVGAGI. The CDR3 extends over 14 amino acids. CDR3 amino acids: CASSSGINTGELFF. The CDR3 DNA is TGTGCCAGCTCGTCGGGAATAAACACCGGGGAGCTGTTTTTT.

The chain joins TRBV7-9 to TRBJ2-7, with D maybe TRBD2 (5 bases). Germline CDR1 and CDR2: SEHNR and FQNEAQ (reference sequence). V lost 5 bases, J lost 3 bases, and 8 bases lay in between. The CDR3 is 12 residues long. The CDR3 DNA follows: TGTGCCAGCAGCCACCGGGACTACGAGCAGTACTTC. Translated, it gives CASSHRDYEQYF.

This chain links TRBV19 with TRBJ2-1; 9 nucleotides agree with TRBD1. This CDR3 has 14 amino acids. Germline assignment: CDR1 LNHDA and CDR2 SQIVND (reference sequence). Trimming cost V 5 bases and J 8 bases; bases outside gene matches: 7. DNA of the CDR3: TGTGCCAGTAGTGCCGGACAGGGGACCGATGAGCAGTTCTTC. Its protein product is CASSAGQGTDEQFF.

Notes on this clone: The same CDR3 can be traced to other DNA sequences in this sample. The chain uses TRBV5-1 and TRBJ1-5; weak D call: TRBD1 (5 bases). The CDR3 is 15 residues long. Germline CDR1 reads SGHRS; CDR2 reads YFSETQ. The V end was cut by 0 bases, the J end by 2 bases, with 9 bases between. This chain's CDR3 is CASSLAGGGNQPQHF. CDR3 DNA sequence: TGCGCCAGCAGCTTGGCCGGGGGGGGCAATCAGCCCCAGCATTTT.

V gene TRBV6-5 combines with J gene TRBJ2-7; D might be TRBD2 (5 bases). This CDR3 region has 14 residues. Germline V gene data show CDR1 as MNHEY and CDR2 as SVGAGI. V was pared by 2 bases and J by 1 base, with 9 bases between. CDR3 amino acids: CASSYGRDSYEQYF. CDR3 DNA sequence: TGTGCCAGCAGTTACGGTCGGGATTCCTACGAGCAGTACTTC.

The chain carries TRBV4-1 and TRBJ2-7; D is tentatively TRBD1 or TRBD2 (6 bases each). From germline, CDR1 is MGHRA and CDR2 YSYEKL. The germline V and J ends were trimmed by 1 base and 4 bases, with 14 bases remaining between them. The CDR3 covers 15 residues. The CDR3 nucleotides read TGCGCCAGCAGCCAAGCGGGGGACACCAATTACGAGCAGTACTTC. Protein product: CASSQAGDTNYEQYF.

J is TRBJ2-5 and V is TRBV7-2; TRBD2 matches 7 bases. The germline V gene encodes CDR1 SGHTA and CDR2 FQGNSA. The CDR3 is 16 residues long. With 5 bases clipped from V and 0 bases from J, the junction kept 9 bases outside the gene matches. Here the CDR3 DNA reads TGTGCCAGCAGCCTATCTAGCGGAGTGTACCAAGAGACCCAGTACTTC. Encoded protein: CASSLSSGVYQETQYF.

V and J are TRBV7-3 and TRBJ2-5; perhaps D is TRBD1 or TRBD2 (6 bases each). Looked up from germline, CDR1 is SGHTA and CDR2 is FQGTGA. CDR3 length: 14 residues. Trimming pared 1 base from V and 4 bases from J, leaving 10 bases between. The CDR3 protein is CASSLRGGRETQYF. In nucleotides, the CDR3 is TGTGCCAGCAGCTTAAGAGGGGGGAGAGAGACCCAGTACTTC.

The genes are TRBV27 and TRBJ2-1, with 14 bases aligning to TRBD2. Unmatched junction bases numbered 10, after V lost 9 bases and J lost 0 bases. The germline V gene has CDR1 MNHEY and CDR2 SMNVEV (reference sequence). The CDR3 is 18 residues long. CDR3 residues: CASSGRLAGGFSYNEQFF. CDR3 coding DNA: TGTGCCAGTTCCGGGAGACTAGCGGGGGGGTTCTCCTACAATGAGCAGTTCTTC.

CDR3 sequence reads: CSASQGDVNEQYF. CDR3 nucleotides: TGCAGTGCTAGTCAGGGGGACGTCAACGAGCAGTACTTC. The chain carries TRBV20-1 and TRBJ2-7; 7 bases agree with TRBD1. This CDR3 has 13 residues. CDR1 and CDR2 from the germline V gene are DFQATT and SNEGSKA (reference sequence). After removal of 3 bases from V and 5 bases from J, the junction contained 7 bases not matched to a gene.

This chain uses TRBV5-4 with TRBJ2-3; no firm D call. The CDR3 extends over 15 amino acids. CDR1 SGHNT and CDR2 YYREEE come from the germline V gene (reference sequence). Trimming removed 0 bases from V and 0 bases from J, with 8 bases in between. DNA for the CDR3: TGTGCCAGCAGCTTGGCCAGCCCGAGCACAGATACGCAGTATTTT. Residues: CASSLASPSTDTQYF.

This sequence joins TRBV5-1 and TRBJ2-3, with D tentatively TRBD1 (5 bases). The germline V gene encodes CDR1 SGHRS and CDR2 YFSETQ. The CDR3 is 16 residues long. Trimming cost V 2 bases and J 0 bases, with 13 bases left between them. DNA of the CDR3: TGCGCCAGCAGCTTAGGGGTAATCTCTAGCACAGATACGCAGTATTTT. It specifies CASSLGVISSTDTQYF.